Below, 9 T cell receptor beta chains from the same sample are listed, as sequenced in a study of sequential checkpoint blockade in melanoma. Sample treatment: randomized to nivolumab then ipilimumab (arm A) or the reverse (arm B). TCRdb keeps only in-frame clones here, not all; method: immunoSEQ multiplex PCR. This sample carries about 20,000 clones, 80% to 90% of them seen once, and the ten largest clones take around 50%. Sequenced material: CD8+ T cells sorted from blood (inferred from file names), taken from a patient given nivolumab and ipilimumab in sequence. The receptors were gathered from a human donor with melanoma.

The chain couples TRBV19 to TRBJ2-7; 7 positions agree with TRBD2. The V gene's germline CDR1 is LNHDA and CDR2 SQIVND (reference sequence). The CDR3 has 15 residues. J gave up 6 bases and V 3 bases, and 11 bases lay outside the gene matches. The CDR3 sequence is CASSIGAGDLPEQYF. Written as DNA, the CDR3 is TGTGCCAGTAGTATCGGGGCGGGAGATTTACCCGAGCAGTACTTC.

V and J are TRBV10-2 and TRBJ2-2; perhaps TRBD1 as D (6 bases). CDR1 WSHSY and CDR2 SAAADI come from the germline V gene. Trimming shortened V by 0 bases and J by 4 bases, and 6 bases separated the two germline ends. The CDR3 length is 14 residues. CDR3 in DNA: TGCGCCAGCAGTGAGTCAGGGGGCACCGGGGAGCTGTTTTTT. The encoded protein is CASSESGGTGELFF.

The chain joins TRBV5-4 to TRBJ1-3; D gene uncertain. V dropped 4 bases and J dropped 2 bases, with 4 bases sitting between them. Germline V gene lookup returns CDR1 SGHNT and CDR2 YYREEE (reference sequence). The CDR3 spans 12 residues. The CDR3 sequence is CASSLAGNTIYF. CDR3 nucleotide sequence: TGTGCCAGCAGCCTCGCTGGAAACACCATATATTTT. The entire variable domain, with the rest obtained from reference TRBV5-4 and TRBJ1-3, is as follows: ETGVTQSPTHLIKTRGQQVTLRCSSQSGHNTVSWYQQALGQGPQFIFQYYREEENGRGNFPPRFSGLQFPNYSSELNVNALELDDSALYLCASSLAGNTIYFGEGSWLTVV.

The chain joins TRBV11-2 to TRBJ1-1; the match to TRBD1 covers 10 bases. The junction had 7 bases not matched to a gene; V was cut back by 5 bases and J by 7 bases. The V gene's germline CDR1 is SGHAT and CDR2 FQNNGV. The CDR3 consists of 14 residues. The CDR3 loop is CASSQGQGLSEAFF. CDR3 DNA sequence: TGTGCCAGCAGCCAGGGACAGGGGTTGAGTGAAGCTTTCTTT.

This sequence joins TRBV10-3 and TRBJ1-5; D ambiguous. This CDR3 is built from 14 residues. Germline loops: CDR1 ENHRY, CDR2 SYGVKD. V lost 0 bases, J lost 5 bases, and 8 bases lay in between. The CDR3 bases are TGTGCCATCAGTGAGTCTTGGGGAGATCAGCCCCAGCATTTT. This gives the protein CAISESWGDQPQHF.

The chain links TRBV5-8 to TRBJ1-5; D gene ambiguous. Germline assignment: CDR1 SGHTS and CDR2 YDEGEE. There are 15 residues in the CDR3. V lost 4 bases and J lost 6, with 17 bases in between. CDR3 loop: CASSPKVGELQPQHF. The CDR3 coding sequence is TGTGCCAGCAGCCCAAAGGTTGGAGAACTTCAGCCCCAGCATTTT.

The chain joins TRBV6-6 to TRBJ2-5; D might be TRBD1 (5 bases). Trimming pared 2 bases from V and 4 bases from J, leaving 8 bases between. Germline CDR1 is MNHNY and CDR2 is SVGAGI (reference sequence). There are 13 residues in the CDR3. CDR3 in DNA: TGTGCCAGCAGTTACGGGGCAGCAGAGACCCAGTACTTC. Amino acids: CASSYGAAETQYF.

A single count supports this clone. The V gene is TRBV4-3, the J gene TRBJ1-4; D may be TRBD1 (6 bases). The CDR3 consists of 14 residues. With 3 bases removed from V and 8 bases from J, the gap between germline ends came to 13 bases. Per germline, CDR1 LGHNA and CDR2 YSLEER. Here the CDR3 reads CASSQDGQWEKLFF. The CDR3 DNA reads as TGCGCCAGCAGCCAGGACGGACAGTGGGAAAAACTGTTTTTT.

J is TRBJ1-3 and V is TRBV14, with 7 nucleotides matching TRBD1. CDR3 length equals 14 residues. Germline loops: CDR1 SGHDN, CDR2 FVKESK. V dropped 2 bases and J dropped 6; count of bases not matched to a gene: 4. The CDR3 DNA reads TGTGCCAGCAGCCAAACAGGGGTGCCAAACACCATATATTTT. Amino acids: CASSQTGVPNTIYF.